The 12 T cell receptor beta chains presented below share a single source sample, sequenced in a study of shared clonotypes between healthy human individuals. Using immunoSEQ multiplex PCR, the repertoire was profiled, and TCRdb retains in-frame clones only, with some absent. This sample has about 100,000 clones; roughly 66% occur once, and the top ten carry around 26%. The sequenced sample consisted of memory CD8+ T cells sorted from blood. Subset here: CD45RO+ cells pooled with CCR7-negative TemRA cells. The receptors come from a woman aged 25 to 45 in good health.

This clone was detected only a few times. This rearrangement joins TRBV6-5 to TRBJ1-1; the D is unclear. Germline CDR1 MNHEY, CDR2 SVGAGI. The V end was cut by 6 bases, the J end by 0 bases, with 8 bases between. The CDR3 covers 13 residues. The CDR3, as DNA: TGTGCCAGCAGGACCCTAATGAACACTGAAGCTTTCTTT. Its protein product is CASRTLMNTEAFF.

The V gene is TRBV4-2, the J gene TRBJ2-7; D possibly uses TRBD1 or TRBD2 (5 bases each). This CDR3 has 15 amino acids. CDR1 and CDR2 (germline): LGHNA, YNFKEQ. Trimming removed 3 bases at V and 2 bases at J, with 14 bases between. CDR3 DNA sequence: TGTGCCAGCAGCCACTGGGGGATCTCCCCCTACGAGCAGTACTTC. Translated, it gives CASSHWGISPYEQYF.

This clone was seen repeatedly, ten times or more. CDR3 nucleotides: TGTGCCAGCAGTGACTCCGATGCGGGTCAGCCCCAGCATTTT. Protein product: CASSDSDAGQPQHF. This sequence joins TRBV6-4 and TRBJ1-5, with D uncertain. V dropped 0 bases and J dropped 6 bases, with 9 bases sitting between them. Germline loops: CDR1 MRHNA, CDR2 SNTAGT. The CDR3 totals 14 residues.

This clone was observed a single time. The chain has TRBV27 and TRBJ1-5; D may be TRBD1 (5 bases). The germline gives CDR1 MNHEY, CDR2 SMNVEV (reference sequence). The CDR3 has 16 residues. Trimming took off 5 bases at V and 0 bases at J, with 14 bases between the two ends. CDR3 amino acids: CASSTGGGYSNQPQHF. CDR3 DNA sequence: TGTGCCAGCAGTACCGGTGGGGGGTATAGCAATCAGCCCCAGCATTTT.

V usage is TRBV6-6 and J usage is TRBJ2-2; D unresolved. The CDR3 has 12 residues. Germline V gene lookup returns CDR1 MNHNY and CDR2 SVGAGI (reference sequence). The V end lost 4 bases, the J end lost 5 bases, and 5 bases lay between the germline ends. This CDR3 is CASSFITGELFF. CDR3 nucleotide sequence: TGTGCCAGCAGTTTCATTACCGGGGAGCTGTTTTTT.

The chain joins TRBV30 to TRBJ2-7; D unclear. The CDR3 is made up of 13 amino acids. Germline V gives CDR1 GTSNPN, CDR2 SVGIG (reference sequence). The ends were cut back, 2 bases at V and 1 base at J, with 9 bases in the middle. The CDR3 DNA reads TGTGCCTGGAGTATTGCGGTATCCTACGAGCAGTACTTC. Its translation: CAWSIAVSYEQYF.

This clone turned up a few times. The chain recombines TRBV4-1 with TRBJ2-5; D perhaps matches TRBD2 (7 bases). The closer fit of TRBJ2-7 to the DNA end suggests the J call may be wrong. The CDR3 is made up of 16 amino acids. The germline CDR1 and CDR2 sequences are MGHRA and YSYEKL. The DNA of the CDR3 is TGCGCCAGCAGCCAAGCCAGCGGGACACCACCCTACGAGCAGTACTTC. Encoded protein: CASSQASGTPPYEQYF.

Many counts were recorded for this clone. V usage is TRBV18 and J usage is TRBJ2-2, with 8 bases matching TRBD1. CDR3 length equals 15 residues. Per the germline V gene, CDR1 is KGHSH and CDR2 is LQKENI. V lost 4 bases to trimming and J lost 5 bases; unmatched junction nucleotides: 6. The CDR3 DNA is TGTGCCAGCTCACTTCGGACAGGGCGGACCGGGGAGCTGTTTTTT. It is translated as CASSLRTGRTGELFF. The full variable domain, rest sourced from reference TRBV18 and TRBJ2-2, is NAGVMQNPRHLVRRRGQEARLRCSPMKGHSHVYWYRQLPEEGLKFMVYLQKENIIDESGMPKERFSAEFPKEGPSILRIQQVVRGDSAAYFCASSLRTGRTGELFFGEGSRLTVL.

The rearrangement links TRBV13 to TRBJ2-7; TRBD1 agrees at 7 bases. Germline values: CDR1 PRHDT, CDR2 FYEKMQ (reference sequence). The length of the CDR3 is 15 residues. V gave up 5 bases and J gave up 1 base; unmatched junction bases: 8. Here the CDR3 DNA reads TGTGCCAGCAGCAGAGAAAGGACAGGTTCCTACGAGCAGTACTTC. Translation gives CASSRERTGSYEQYF. Full variable domain (remainder filled in from reference TRBV13 and TRBJ2-7): AAGVIQSPRHLIKEKRETATLKCYPIPRHDTVYWYQQGPGQDPQFLISFYEKMQSDKGSIPDRFSAQQFSDYHSELNMSSLELGDSALYFCASSRERTGSYEQYFGPGTRLTVT.

This clone has a count of ten or more. V and J are TRBV6-4 and TRBJ1-1; D is uncertain. The V and J ends lost 3 bases and 1 base respectively, with 9 bases between them. This CDR3 comprises 14 residues. Germline CDR1 MRHNA, CDR2 SNTAGT. This CDR3 reads CASSEAGENTEAFF. CDR3 DNA sequence: TGTGCCAGCAGTGAGGCAGGTGAGAACACTGAAGCTTTCTTT.

V gene TRBV14 combines with J gene TRBJ2-5, with a tentative D call TRBD2 (11 bases). The germline V gene has CDR1 SGHDN and CDR2 FVKESK. V was pared by 4 bases and J by 4 bases, with 34 bases between. This CDR3 comprises 21 residues. The CDR3 loop reads CASSRGRDRGRLAGLLETQYF. The CDR3 DNA sequence: TGTGCCAGCAGCCGAGGCCGGGACAGGGGTAGACTAGCGGGACTGCTAGAGACCCAGTACTTC.

This chain joins TRBV29-1 and TRBJ1-2, with 7 bases fitting TRBD1. This CDR3 has 12 residues. CDR1 SQVTM and CDR2 ANQGSEA come from the germline V gene. The V segment lost 5 bases and the J segment 4 bases; nucleotides outside the gene matches: 4. The CDR3 nucleotides read TGCAGCGTTCTAGGGGGCGGCTATGGCTACACCTTC. Amino acid sequence: CSVLGGGYGYTF.